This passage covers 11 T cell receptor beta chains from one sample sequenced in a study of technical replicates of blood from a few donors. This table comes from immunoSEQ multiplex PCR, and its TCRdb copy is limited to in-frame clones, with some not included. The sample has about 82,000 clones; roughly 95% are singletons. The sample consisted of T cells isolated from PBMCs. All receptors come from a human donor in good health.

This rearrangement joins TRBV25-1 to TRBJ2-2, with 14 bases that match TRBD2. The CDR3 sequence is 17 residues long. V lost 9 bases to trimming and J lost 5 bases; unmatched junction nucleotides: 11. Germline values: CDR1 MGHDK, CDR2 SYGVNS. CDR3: CASNSGTSGRSTGELFF. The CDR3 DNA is TGTGCCAGTAACTCAGGGACTAGCGGGAGAAGTACCGGGGAGCTGTTTTTT.

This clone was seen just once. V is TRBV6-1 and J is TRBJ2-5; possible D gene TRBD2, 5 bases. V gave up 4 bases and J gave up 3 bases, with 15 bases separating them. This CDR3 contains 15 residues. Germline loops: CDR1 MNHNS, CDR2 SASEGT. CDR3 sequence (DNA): TGTGCCAGCAGTGGAAACCGGGAACTGAAAGAGACCCAGTACTTC. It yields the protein CASSGNRELKETQYF.

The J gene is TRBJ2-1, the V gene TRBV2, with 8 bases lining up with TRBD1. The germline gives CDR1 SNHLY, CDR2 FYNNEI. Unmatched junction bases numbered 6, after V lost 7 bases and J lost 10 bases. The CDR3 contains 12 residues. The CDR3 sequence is CASIVGTGEQFF. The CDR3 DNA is TGTGCCAGCATAGTGGGGACAGGAGAGCAGTTCTTC.

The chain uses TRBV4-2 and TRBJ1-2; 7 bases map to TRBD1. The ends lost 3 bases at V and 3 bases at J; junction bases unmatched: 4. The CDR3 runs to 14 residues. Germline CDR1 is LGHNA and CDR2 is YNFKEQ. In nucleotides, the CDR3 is TGTGCCAGCAGCCATCGAACAGGGGACTATGGCTACACCTTC. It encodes CASSHRTGDYGYTF.

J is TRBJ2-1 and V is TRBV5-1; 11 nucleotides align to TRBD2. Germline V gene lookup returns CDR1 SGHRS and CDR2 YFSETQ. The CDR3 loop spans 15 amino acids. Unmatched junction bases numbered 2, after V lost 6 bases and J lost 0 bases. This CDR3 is CASNLAGGSYNEQFF. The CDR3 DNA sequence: TGCGCCAGCAATCTAGCGGGAGGCTCCTACAATGAGCAGTTCTTC.

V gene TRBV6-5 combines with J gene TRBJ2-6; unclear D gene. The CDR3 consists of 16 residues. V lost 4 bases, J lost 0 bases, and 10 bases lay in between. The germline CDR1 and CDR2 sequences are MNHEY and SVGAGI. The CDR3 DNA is TGTGCCAGCAGTTCCCCCAGGTTCTCTGGGGCCAACGTCCTGACTTTC. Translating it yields CASSSPRFSGANVLTF.

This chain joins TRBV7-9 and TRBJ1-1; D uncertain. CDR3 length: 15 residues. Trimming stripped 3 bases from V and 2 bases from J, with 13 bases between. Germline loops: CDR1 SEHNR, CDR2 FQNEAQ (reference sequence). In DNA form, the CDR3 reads TGTGCCAGCAGCTTGACAAACGCCCGAAACACTGAAGCTTTCTTT. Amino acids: CASSLTNARNTEAFF. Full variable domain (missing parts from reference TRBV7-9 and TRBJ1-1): DTGVSQNPRHKITKRGQNVTFRCDPISEHNRLYWYRQTLGQGPEFLTYFQNEAQLEKSRLLSDRFSAERPKGSFSTLEIQRTEQGDSAMYLCASSLTNARNTEAFFGQGTRLTVV.

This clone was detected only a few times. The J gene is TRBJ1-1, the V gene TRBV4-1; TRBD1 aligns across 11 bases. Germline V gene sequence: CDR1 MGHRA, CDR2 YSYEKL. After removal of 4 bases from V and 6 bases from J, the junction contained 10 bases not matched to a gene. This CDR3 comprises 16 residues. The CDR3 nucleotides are TGCGCCAGCAGCCGTGGACAGGGGGCAATTGGCGCTGAAGCTTTCTTT. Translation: CASSRGQGAIGAEAFF.

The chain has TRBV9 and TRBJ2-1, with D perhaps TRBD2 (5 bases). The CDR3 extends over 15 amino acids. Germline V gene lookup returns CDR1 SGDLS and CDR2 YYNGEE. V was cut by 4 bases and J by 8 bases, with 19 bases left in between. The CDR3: CASSPRTGVGDEQFF. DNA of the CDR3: TGTGCCAGCAGCCCTCGGACTGGGGTTGGGGATGAGCAGTTCTTC. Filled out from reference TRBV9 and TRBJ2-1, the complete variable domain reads DSGVTQTPKHLITATGQRVTLRCSPRSGDLSVYWYQQSLDQGLQFLIQYYNGEERAKGNILERFSAQQFPDLHSELNLSSLELGDSALYFCASSPRTGVGDEQFFGPGTRLTVL.

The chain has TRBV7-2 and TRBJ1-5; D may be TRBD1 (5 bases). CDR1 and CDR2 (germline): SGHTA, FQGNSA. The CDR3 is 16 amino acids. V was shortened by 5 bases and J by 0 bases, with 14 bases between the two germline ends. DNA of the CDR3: TGTGCCAGCAGCCGGGGGGGTCAGTATAGCAATCAGCCCCAGCATTTT. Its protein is CASSRGGQYSNQPQHF.

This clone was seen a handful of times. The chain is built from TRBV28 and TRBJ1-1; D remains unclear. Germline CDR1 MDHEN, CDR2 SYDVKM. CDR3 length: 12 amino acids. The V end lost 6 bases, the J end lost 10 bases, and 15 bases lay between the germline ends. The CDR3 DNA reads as TGTGCCAGCAGCGGTCTTTGGAGATCAGCTTTCTTT. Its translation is CASSGLWRSAFF. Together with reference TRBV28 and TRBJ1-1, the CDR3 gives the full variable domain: DVKVTQSSRYLVKRTGEKVFLECVQDMDHENMFWYRQDPGLGLRLIYFSYDVKMKEKGDIPEGYSVSREKKERFSLILESASTNQTSMYLCASSGLWRSAFFGQGTRLTVV.